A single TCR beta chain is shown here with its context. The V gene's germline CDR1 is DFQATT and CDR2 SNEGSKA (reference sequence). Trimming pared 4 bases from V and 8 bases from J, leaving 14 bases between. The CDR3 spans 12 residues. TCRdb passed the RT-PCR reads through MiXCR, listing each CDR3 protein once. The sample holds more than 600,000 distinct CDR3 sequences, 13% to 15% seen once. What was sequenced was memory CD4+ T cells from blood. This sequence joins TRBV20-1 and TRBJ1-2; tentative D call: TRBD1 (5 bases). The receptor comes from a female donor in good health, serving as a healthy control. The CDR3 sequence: CSAIQGVWGYTF. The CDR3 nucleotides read TGCAGTGCTATTCAAGGGGTGTGGGGCTACACCTTC.